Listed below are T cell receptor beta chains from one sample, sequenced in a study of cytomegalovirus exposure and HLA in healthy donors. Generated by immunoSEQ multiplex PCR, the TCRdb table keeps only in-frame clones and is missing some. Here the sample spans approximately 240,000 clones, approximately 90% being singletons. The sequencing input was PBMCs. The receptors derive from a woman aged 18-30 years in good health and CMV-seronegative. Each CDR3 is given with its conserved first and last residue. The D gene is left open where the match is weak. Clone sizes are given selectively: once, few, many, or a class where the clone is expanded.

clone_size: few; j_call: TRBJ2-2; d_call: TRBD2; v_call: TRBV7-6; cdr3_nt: TGTGCCAGCAGCTTAGCGGGGGGGTATATCGTCGGGGAGCTGTTTTTT; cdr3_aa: CASSLAGGYIVGELFF
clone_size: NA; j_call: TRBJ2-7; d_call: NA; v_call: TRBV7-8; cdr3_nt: TGTGCCAGCAGCTTAGGCGGGGACGAGCAGTACTTC; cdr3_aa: CASSLGGDEQYF
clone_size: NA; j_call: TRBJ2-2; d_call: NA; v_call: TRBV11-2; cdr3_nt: TGTGCCAGCAGCTTAGAGTCAACCGGGGAGCTGTTTTTT; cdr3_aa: CASSLESTGELFF
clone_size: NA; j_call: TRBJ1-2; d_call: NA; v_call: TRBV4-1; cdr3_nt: TGCGCCAGCAGCCAAGAGGCAGGGCTGAAAAACTATGGCTACACCTTC; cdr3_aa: CASSQEAGLKNYGYTF
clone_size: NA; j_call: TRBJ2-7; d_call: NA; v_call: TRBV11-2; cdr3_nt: TGTGCCAGCACCGTTGGAGGGAAAACCTACGAGCAGTACTTC; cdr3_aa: CASTVGGKTYEQYF
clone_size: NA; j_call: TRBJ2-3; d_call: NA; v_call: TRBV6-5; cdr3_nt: TGTGCCAGCGGCCTGTCGAGCGGAAGCACAGATACGCAGTATTTT; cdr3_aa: CASGLSSGSTDTQYF
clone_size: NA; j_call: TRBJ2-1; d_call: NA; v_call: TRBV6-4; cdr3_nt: TGTGCCAGCAGTGACGACGGGGGCTCCTACAATGAGCAGTTCTTC; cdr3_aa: CASSDDGGSYNEQFF
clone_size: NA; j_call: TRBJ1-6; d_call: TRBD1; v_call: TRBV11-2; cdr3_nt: TGTGCCAGCAGCTTAGGGGACAGGGGACCTAATTCACCCCTCCACTTT; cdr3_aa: CASSLGDRGPNSPLHF
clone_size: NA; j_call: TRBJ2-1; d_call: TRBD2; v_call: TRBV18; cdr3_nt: TGTGCCAGCTCACCGACACCGGGACTAGCGGGCTACAATGAGCAGTTCTTC; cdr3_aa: CASSPTPGLAGYNEQFF
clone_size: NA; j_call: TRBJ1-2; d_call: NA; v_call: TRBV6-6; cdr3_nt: TGTGCCAGCAGTTACTCGAGTAACCACCACTATGGCTACACCTTC; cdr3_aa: CASSYSSNHHYGYTF
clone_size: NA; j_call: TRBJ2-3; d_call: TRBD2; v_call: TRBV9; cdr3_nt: TGTGCCAGCAGCCCGCCCGGGGGTAGCGGGGGGTCAGATACGCAGTATTTT; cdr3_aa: CASSPPGGSGGSDTQYF
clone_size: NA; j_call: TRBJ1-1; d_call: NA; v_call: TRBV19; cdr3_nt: TGTGCCAGTACCCCCGGCCCTGTAGTGAGGACTGAAGCTTTCTTT; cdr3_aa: CASTPGPVVRTEAFF
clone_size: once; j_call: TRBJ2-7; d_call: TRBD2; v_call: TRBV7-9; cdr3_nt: TGTTCCAGCAGCTTAGTACTAGCGGGGACGGGGGAGCAGTACTTC; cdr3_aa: CSSSLVLAGTGEQYF
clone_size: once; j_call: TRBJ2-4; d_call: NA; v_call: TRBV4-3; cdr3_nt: TGCGCCAGCAGCCATGTAGGACAGGCCAAAAACATTCAGTACTTC; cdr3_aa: CASSHVGQAKNIQYF
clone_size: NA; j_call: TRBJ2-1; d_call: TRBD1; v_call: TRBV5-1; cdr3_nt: TGCGCCAGCAGCTTCGGGCTACCGGGGACAGTCGATAATTCCTACAATGAGCAGTTCTTC; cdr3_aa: CASSFGLPGTVDNSYNEQFF
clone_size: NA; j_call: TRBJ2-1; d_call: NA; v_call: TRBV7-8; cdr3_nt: TGTGCCAGCAGCTCGGCAAGGCTGCCGGGAGAGCAGTTCTTC; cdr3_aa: CASSSARLPGEQFF
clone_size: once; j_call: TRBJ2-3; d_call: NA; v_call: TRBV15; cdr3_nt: TGTGCCACCAGCAGAGCAGGGGAATTAATAGATACGCAGTATTTT; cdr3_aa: CATSRAGELIDTQYF
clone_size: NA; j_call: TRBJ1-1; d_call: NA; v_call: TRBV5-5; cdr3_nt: TGTGCCAGCAGCGGATTAGGACAGCTGAACACTGAAGCTTTCTTT; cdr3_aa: CASSGLGQLNTEAFF
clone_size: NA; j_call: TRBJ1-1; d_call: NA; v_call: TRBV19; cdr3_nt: TGTGCCAGTAGTCTTGCAGAGAACACTGAAGCTTTCTTT; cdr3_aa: CASSLAENTEAFF
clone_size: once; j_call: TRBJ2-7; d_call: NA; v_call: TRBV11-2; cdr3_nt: TGTGCCAGCAGCTTAGATGCTTCGGGGGCCTACGAGCAGTACTTC; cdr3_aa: CASSLDASGAYEQYF
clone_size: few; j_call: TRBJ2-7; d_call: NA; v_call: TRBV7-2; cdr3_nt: TGTGCCAGCAGCTTAGCGTCCGGGACTCCCTACGAGCAGTACTTC; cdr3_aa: CASSLASGTPYEQYF
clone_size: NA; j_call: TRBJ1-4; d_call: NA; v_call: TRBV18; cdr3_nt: TGTGCCAGCTCAGATGGCGGGACTAATGAAAAACTGTTTTTT; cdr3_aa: CASSDGGTNEKLFF
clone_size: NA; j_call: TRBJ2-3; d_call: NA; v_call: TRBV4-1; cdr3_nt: TGCGCCAGCAGCTCCCCCGGGGGTCGCACAGATACGCAGTATTTT; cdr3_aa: CASSSPGGRTDTQYF